The present T cell receptor beta chain was sequenced within a study of T cell responses to AZD1222 COVID-19 vaccine. Method: immunoSEQ multiplex PCR; TCRdb's copy keeps in-frame clones and lacks some. The data hold tens of thousands of clones, with about 88% observed a single time. Trimming stripped 0 bases from V and 1 base from J, with 21 bases between. The CDR3 covers 20 residues. CDR1 is SGHNT and CDR2 is YENEEA in the germline V gene. The specimen comprised peripheral blood, sampled on day 0 of AZD1222 vaccination. The clonotype comes from an adult in good health. The chain couples TRBV11-3 to TRBJ1-4, with D possibly TRBD1 on 6 matching bases. As DNA, the CDR3 is TGTGCCAGCAGCTTAGATTCGGGCGGGGGCGGTAGGCAAACTAATGAAAAACTGTTTTTT. Amino acid sequence: CASSLDSGGGGRQTNEKLFF.